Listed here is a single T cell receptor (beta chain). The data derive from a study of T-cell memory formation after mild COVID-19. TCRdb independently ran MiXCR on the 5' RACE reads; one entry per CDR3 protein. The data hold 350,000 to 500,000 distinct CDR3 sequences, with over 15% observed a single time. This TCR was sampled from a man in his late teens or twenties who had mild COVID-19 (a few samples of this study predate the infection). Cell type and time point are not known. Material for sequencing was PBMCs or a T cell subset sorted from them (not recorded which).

CDR3 protein: CASSLRGSAKTEAFF. The CDR3 DNA is TGCGCCAGCAGCTTGAGGGGTTCAGCGAAGACTGAAGCTTTCTTT. This chain links TRBV5-1 with TRBJ1-1; D perhaps matches TRBD1 (5 bases). The ends were cut back, 1 base at V and 5 bases at J, with 15 bases in the middle. The CDR3 spans 15 residues. Germline values: CDR1 SGHRS, CDR2 YFSETQ.